This T cell receptor (beta chain) was recovered during a study of response to subunit inactivated influenza vaccine. Study results and limitations: There was a suggestion from the authors that each seasonal influenza vaccination recruits few new T cells.

Looked up from germline, CDR1 is SGDLS and CDR2 is YYNGEE. The V end was cut by 3 bases, the J end by 3 bases, with 9 bases between. This CDR3 contains 13 residues. There are a few counts of this clonotype. The antigen is not known. TCRdb independently ran MiXCR on the RT-PCR reads; one entry per CDR3 protein. The sample lists 750,000 to 850,000 distinct CDR3 sequences, less than 20% seen once, with approximately 11% in the top ten. The rearrangement uses TRBV9 and TRBJ1-1, with D hard to call. Sequenced here: PBMCs from blood, sampled 5 days after vaccination. The TCR was taken from a man aged 50 to 60 who received an inactivated influenza vaccine. The DNA of the CDR3 is TGTGCCAGCAGCGAGACCCTTTACACTGAAGCTTTCTTT. Protein: CASSETLYTEAFF.